This record covers a single TCR beta chain. Recent vaccinations or acute infections were absent in the healthy HIV-negative adult donors. A split of CD4+ cells into CD45RA+ naive and CD45RA-negative memory subsets was performed. This record comes from a study of shared clonotypes between healthy human individuals. Measured with immunoSEQ multiplex PCR; TCRdb has only the in-frame clones, and not every one. The sample contains millions of clones, 95% of which appear only once. CDR3 length: 15 amino acids. V was trimmed by 4 bases and J by 0 bases, leaving 7 bases between them. Looked up from germline, CDR1 is MNHNS and CDR2 is SASEGT.

This chain links TRBV6-1 with TRBJ2-6, with no clear D. The sample comprised naive CD4+ T cells sorted from blood. As for subset: CD45RA+ positively selected. The sequence came from a man aged 18 to 35 in good health. The CDR3: CASSGPGSGANVLTF. Here the CDR3 DNA reads TGTGCCAGCAGTGGGCCCGGCTCTGGGGCCAACGTCCTGACTTTC.